The rows below give T cell receptor beta chains drawn from one sample of a study of response to subunit inactivated influenza vaccine. In TCRdb, the RT-PCR reads were re-called with MiXCR into one record per CDR3 protein. This table has under 200,000 distinct CDR3 sequences, roughly a tenth appearing once. The sequenced sample was non-naive T cells sorted from PBMCs, obtained 40 to 50 days after vaccination. These receptors all stem from a man aged 45-65 years who received an inactivated influenza vaccine. The CDR3 runs from the conserved cysteine through the conserved F or W. The order of the fields is V gene, J gene, clone size, D gene, CDR3 protein, CDR3 DNA. The D gene is left open where the match is weak. Where a row states a size, it is once, few, many or the class of an expanded clone; other rows omit it.

TRBV6-1	TRBJ2-3	few	NA	CASSEFGPGSIGDTQYF	TGTGCCAGCAGTGAATTCGGCCCAGGGAGCATTGGAGATACGCAGTATTTT
TRBV7-2	TRBJ2-3	many	NA	CASSKSGGVTDTQYF	TGTGCCAGCAGCAAAAGCGGAGGTGTTACAGATACGCAGTATTTT
TRBV2	TRBJ1-5	NA	NA	CASSEARGGTRNQPQHF	TGTGCCAGCAGTGAAGCTCGGGGGGGCACCCGCAATCAGCCCCAGCATTTT
TRBV7-3	TRBJ2-1	NA	TRBD1	CASSRVGTGRDNEQFF	TGTGCCAGCAGCCGGGTCGGGACAGGGAGGGACAATGAGCAGTTCTTC
TRBV15	TRBJ1-5	many	NA	CATSRDKGGMAQPQHF	TGTGCCACCAGCAGGGACAAGGGGGGTATGGCTCAGCCCCAGCATTTT
TRBV5-1	TRBJ1-2	NA	TRBD1	CASSLNPGQGMDYTF	TGCGCCAGCAGCTTGAACCCGGGACAGGGGATGGACTACACCTTC
TRBV5-1	TRBJ2-7	NA	NA	CASSLGPGEYEQYF	TGCGCCAGCAGCTTGGGGCCAGGGGAGTACGAGCAGTACTTC
TRBV4-1	TRBJ2-7	many	NA	CASSQRLSGGGLSYEQYF	TGCGCCAGCAGCCAACGTCTTTCGGGCGGGGGCCTCTCCTACGAGCAGTACTTC
TRBV10-3	TRBJ1-5	many	TRBD1	CAISEDRGFQPQHF	TGTGCCATCAGTGAGGACAGGGGGTTCCAGCCCCAGCATTTT
TRBV11-2	TRBJ1-5	NA	NA	CASSLSHLQPQHF	TGTGCCAGCAGCTTAAGCCATCTCCAGCCCCAGCATTTT
TRBV12-3/TRBV12-4	TRBJ2-7	few	NA	CASSKTGSYEQYF	TGTGCCAGCAGCAAAACAGGGAGCTACGAGCAGTACTTC
TRBV7-2	TRBJ2-3	few	TRBD2	CASGVGGGRDTQYF	TGTGCCAGCGGAGTCGGCGGGGGGAGAGATACGCAGTATTTT
TRBV5-1	TRBJ1-2	few	NA	CASSLADGFLNYGYTF	TGCGCCAGCAGCTTGGCCGACGGCTTCCTCAACTATGGCTACACCTTC
TRBV7-9	TRBJ2-5	many	NA	CASSRMGAGEEETQYF	TGTGCCAGCAGCAGGATGGGGGCAGGGGAAGAAGAGACCCAGTACTTC
TRBV3-1	TRBJ1-6	few	NA	CASSHQGNSPLHF	TGTGCCAGCAGCCACCAGGGCAATTCACCCCTCCACTTT
TRBV7-2	TRBJ1-6	NA	TRBD1	CASSLTGTGNSPLHF	TGTGCCAGCAGCTTGACCGGGACAGGGAATTCACCCCTCCACTTT
TRBV20-1	TRBJ2-3	NA	TRBD1	CSASRGQGALDTQYF	TGCAGTGCTAGTAGGGGACAGGGGGCTTTAGATACGCAGTATTTT
TRBV7-9	TRBJ2-1	many	NA	CASSLSGTYNEQFF	TGTGCCAGCAGCTTGTCAGGGACCTACAATGAGCAGTTCTTC
TRBV12-3/TRBV12-4	TRBJ2-2	many	NA	CASSRLSTGELFF	TGTGCCAGCAGCCGCCTATCCACCGGGGAGCTGTTTTTT
TRBV12-3/TRBV12-4	TRBJ1-1	few	NA	CASSPRRGSVEAFF	TGTGCCAGCAGTCCACGCCGGGGGAGTGTTGAAGCTTTCTTT
TRBV2	TRBJ1-3	few	NA	CASSEQGSGNTIYF	TGTGCCAGCAGTGAACAGGGCTCAGGAAACACCATATATTTT
TRBV24-1	TRBJ2-7	NA	NA	CATSDLRGTPHNYEQYF	TGTGCCACCAGTGATCTTAGGGGGACTCCTCACAATTACGAGCAGTACTTC
TRBV11-2	TRBJ2-1	many	NA	CASSFSQSEPFF	TGTGCCAGCAGCTTTTCACAGTCCGAACCGTTCTTC
TRBV9	TRBJ1-2	NA	TRBD1	CASNNRGYGYTF	TGTGCCAGCAACAACAGGGGGTACGGCTACACCTTC
TRBV28	TRBJ2-7	NA	TRBD2	CASRGTSGGSYEQYF	TGTGCCAGCAGGGGGACTAGCGGGGGCTCCTACGAGCAGTACTTC
TRBV11-2	TRBJ2-3	few	TRBD2	CASSLASSGGTDTQYF	TGTGCCAGCAGCTTAGCGTCTAGCGGGGGCACAGATACGCAGTATTTT
TRBV13	TRBJ1-2	few	TRBD1	CASSRDDTGGTYGYTF	TGTGCCAGCAGCCGAGACGACACAGGGGGCACCTATGGCTACACCTTC
TRBV2	TRBJ2-5	many	NA	CASSGPGRGETQYF	TGTGCCAGCAGTGGACCTGGCCGGGGAGAGACCCAGTACTTC
TRBV7-3	TRBJ2-5	few	NA	CASSLTSTGSETQYF	TGTGCCAGCAGCTTAACAAGTACAGGGAGCGAGACCCAGTACTTC
TRBV7-2	TRBJ2-1	NA	NA	CASSFRGREPGEQFF	TGTGCCAGCAGCTTTAGGGGGAGAGAGCCAGGTGAGCAGTTCTTC
TRBV20-1	TRBJ2-7	NA	NA	CSARRPGRGSNEQYF	TGCAGTGCTAGAAGGCCGGGCAGGGGTTCCAACGAGCAGTACTTC
TRBV29-1	TRBJ2-5	NA	NA	CSVQAGAKTQYF	TGCAGCGTTCAGGCAGGCGCGAAGACCCAGTACTTC
TRBV18	TRBJ2-1	NA	NA	CASSPDGGSYNEQFF	TGTGCCAGCTCACCAGACGGGGGAAGTTACAATGAGCAGTTCTTC
TRBV20-1	TRBJ2-3	NA	TRBD1	CSAPGTGGTDTQYF	TGCAGTGCCCCTGGGACAGGGGGCACAGATACGCAGTATTTT
TRBV29-1	TRBJ1-1	NA	NA	CSVAWENTEAFF	TGCAGCGTTGCGTGGGAGAACACTGAAGCTTTCTTT
TRBV18	TRBJ2-6	many	TRBD1	CASSNDRAGANVLTF	TGTGCCAGCTCAAACGACAGGGCTGGGGCCAACGTCCTGACTTTC
TRBV3-1	TRBJ2-7	many	TRBD1	CASSPGTGGIYEQYF	TGTGCCAGCAGCCCCGGGACAGGGGGCATCTACGAGCAGTACTTC
TRBV5-4	TRBJ2-3	NA	NA	CASSGFSDTQYF	TGTGCCAGCAGCGGATTTTCAGATACGCAGTATTTT
TRBV24-1	TRBJ2-5	NA	NA	CATSDPDGQQETQYF	TGTGCCACCAGTGATCCCGACGGACAACAAGAGACCCAGTACTTC
TRBV21-1	TRBJ2-5	NA	NA	CASSKNWSGTSIGTQYF	TGTGCCAGCAGCAAAAATTGGAGTGGGACTAGCATCGGGACCCAGTACTTC